This T cell receptor beta chain was sequenced for a study of brain T cells in children with intractable seizures. The CDR3 is 12 amino acids. The ends were cut back, 3 bases at V and 7 bases at J, with 9 bases in the middle. Regarding time point: blood from clinic visit 5 months post-surgery; TSC patient then seizure free. TCRdb's copy holds only in-frame clones and misses some; the assay was immunoSEQ multiplex PCR. The sample records a few hundred thousand clones, approximately 93% being singletons. The chain combines TRBV12-3 or TRBV12-4 with TRBJ1-2; no reliable D call. Specimen: peripheral blood, collected roughly 5 months after surgery. This clonotype originated in a boy in the first two years of life with tuberous sclerosis and intractable seizures. CDR3 in amino acids: CASSFNLLGYTF. In nucleotides, the CDR3 is TGTGCCAGCAGTTTTAACTTACTTGGCTACACCTTC.